These 25 T cell receptor beta chains originate from one sample sequenced in a study of T-cell memory formation after mild COVID-19. TCRdb re-called the 5' RACE reads through MiXCR, storing one row per CDR3 protein. Here the sample spans almost 550,000 distinct CDR3 sequences, about 20% being singletons. Sequencing was done on a sample of PBMCs or a T cell subset sorted from them (not recorded which). Source of these receptors: an adult woman who had mild COVID-19 (a few samples of this study predate the infection). Cell type and time point are not known.

This clonotype occurred a few times. The chain carries TRBV4-2 and TRBJ2-7, with D unclear. The germline V gene has CDR1 LGHNA and CDR2 YNFKEQ. V was clipped by 4 bases and J by 5 bases, with 12 bases between them. This CDR3 contains 13 residues. The CDR3 protein is CASSPDGVDEQYF. CDR3 nucleotides: TGTGCCAGCAGCCCGGACGGTGTGGACGAGCAGTACTTC.

The gene calls are TRBV5-1 and TRBJ2-5; D is undetermined. V was shortened by 4 bases and J by 1 base, with 14 bases between the two germline ends. The CDR3 consists of 15 residues. Germline V lookup: CDR1 SGHRS, CDR2 YFSETQ. CDR3 loop: CASSPAGQPQETQYF. The DNA of the CDR3 is TGCGCCAGCAGCCCCGCCGGGCAGCCCCAAGAGACCCAGTACTTC.

V and J are TRBV11-2 and TRBJ2-7; either TRBD1 or TRBD2 may supply D (6 bases each). Germline V gene lookup returns CDR1 SGHAT and CDR2 FQNNGV. The CDR3 runs 15 residues. Trimming shortened V by 5 bases and J by 4 bases, and 18 bases separated the two germline ends. This chain's CDR3 is CASSTNPGGGYEQYF. The CDR3 DNA sequence: TGTGCCAGCAGCACTAATCCCGGGGGCGGGTACGAGCAGTACTTC.

This clonotype was observed a few times. The chain recombines TRBV18 with TRBJ1-3; 8 nucleotides align to TRBD1. The germline V gene has CDR1 KGHSH and CDR2 LQKENI. The J segment lost 7 bases and the V segment lost 1 base, leaving 3 bases of the junction unmatched. The CDR3 is 14 residues long. In DNA, the CDR3 is TGTGCCAGCTCACCACTACAGGGGGAGAACACCATATATTTT. Translation: CASSPLQGENTIYF.

This clonotype was detected only a few times. The chain employs TRBV5-1 and TRBJ1-5; 11 bases are a match to TRBD1. The germline V gene encodes CDR1 SGHRS and CDR2 YFSETQ. The CDR3 is made up of 15 amino acids. V shed 4 bases, J shed 7 bases, and the junction held 7 bases outside the gene matches. CDR3 loop: CASSEGQGGRQPQHF. DNA of the CDR3: TGCGCCAGCAGCGAGGGACAGGGGGGTCGGCAGCCCCAGCATTTT.

This clonotype was detected only a few times. The rearrangement links TRBV6-4 to TRBJ2-1; 11 bases match TRBD1. Per germline, CDR1 MRHNA and CDR2 SNTAGT. J lost 6 bases, V lost 5 bases, and 6 bases had no gene match. This CDR3 is built from 15 residues. CDR3: CASSLTGTGGNEQFF. CDR3 DNA: TGTGCCAGCAGTTTAACCGGGACAGGGGGCAATGAGCAGTTCTTC.

V usage is TRBV4-1 and J usage is TRBJ1-1; D not certain. There are 14 residues in the CDR3. V lost 4 bases and J lost 2, with 11 bases in between. CDR1 MGHRA and CDR2 YSYEKL come from the germline V gene. CDR3 sequence: CASSRAGVNTEAFF. The CDR3, as DNA: TGCGCCAGCAGCCGGGCCGGCGTAAACACTGAAGCTTTCTTT.

This clonotype was counted at least ten times. This chain connects TRBV5-1 to TRBJ2-7, with 8 bases lining up with TRBD1. Germline CDR1 is SGHRS and CDR2 is YFSETQ. After removal of 0 bases from V and 0 bases from J, the junction contained 5 bases not matched to a gene. The CDR3 sequence is 16 residues long. CDR3 in DNA: TGCGCCAGCAGCTTGGGACAGGGGATGAGCTCCTACGAGCAGTACTTC. It yields the protein CASSLGQGMSSYEQYF.

This clonotype occurred many times. The chain is built from TRBV27 and TRBJ1-2; 7 nucleotides align to TRBD1. In germline, CDR1 is MNHEY, CDR2 SMNVEV (reference sequence). The CDR3 loop spans 18 amino acids. V was pared by 2 bases and J by 1 base, with 13 bases of the junction left unmatched. CDR3 DNA: TGTGCCAGCAGTTTAGGGAGACAGGGCATGTTGATTAACTATGGCTACACCTTC. Protein sequence: CASSLGRQGMLINYGYTF.

The chain employs TRBV15 and TRBJ2-3; D gene uncertain. The CDR3 covers 12 residues. Germline V gene sequence: CDR1 LNHNV, CDR2 YYDKDF (reference sequence). Trimming cost V 1 base and J 6 bases, with 5 bases left between them. The CDR3 nucleotides read TGTGCCACCAGCAGAGCGGAGGATACGCAGTATTTT. Encoded protein: CATSRAEDTQYF.

V usage is TRBV18 and J usage is TRBJ2-3, with TRBD2 identical over 9 bases. This CDR3 has 17 amino acids. Looked up from germline, CDR1 is KGHSH and CDR2 is LQKENI. The junction had 10 bases not matched to a gene; V was cut back by 0 bases and J by 6 bases. The DNA of the CDR3 is TGTGCCAGCTCACCACCGGCGGGAGGGACCGTGTCGGATACGCAGTATTTT. Translated, it gives CASSPPAGGTVSDTQYF. Variable domain in full (rest from reference TRBV18 and TRBJ2-3): NAGVMQNPRHLVRRRGQEARLRCSPMKGHSHVYWYRQLPEEGLKFMVYLQKENIIDESGMPKERFSAEFPKEGPSILRIQQVVRGDSAAYFCASSPPAGGTVSDTQYFGPGTRLTVL.

This clonotype was detected only a few times. V gene TRBV14 combines with J gene TRBJ1-1; 9 nucleotides align to TRBD1. Germline CDR1 is SGHDN and CDR2 is FVKESK. The CDR3 contains 15 residues. J was trimmed by 1 base and V by 4 bases; bases with no gene match: 4. The CDR3 DNA reads TGTGCCAGCAGCCTTCAGACAGGGGGGAACACTGAAGCTTTCTTT. Translation gives CASSLQTGGNTEAFF.

This clonotype showed up just a few times. The chain joins TRBV9 to TRBJ2-7; D is undetermined. V lost 0 bases, J lost 0 bases, and 7 bases lay in between. The germline CDR1 and CDR2 sequences are SGDLS and YYNGEE. The CDR3 spans 14 residues. CDR3 DNA sequence: TGTGCCAGCAGCGTAGGTCCGGCCTCCTACGAGCAGTACTTC. Translation: CASSVGPASYEQYF.

This clonotype has ten or more counts. The chain uses TRBV7-9 and TRBJ2-7, with TRBD2 identical over 8 bases. V lost 5 bases and J lost 5; bases outside the gene matches: 11. This CDR3 is 15 amino acids long. The V gene's germline CDR1 is SEHNR and CDR2 FQNEAQ (reference sequence). The CDR3 loop is CASSRDPGRGDEQYF. The CDR3 DNA sequence: TGTGCCAGCAGCCGCGATCCAGGGCGGGGGGACGAGCAGTACTTC.

The chain joins TRBV9 to TRBJ1-4; D gene unclear. The CDR3 totals 15 residues. The ends were cut back, 4 bases at V and 2 bases at J, with 12 bases in the middle. Germline CDR1 SGDLS, CDR2 YYNGEE. This chain's CDR3 is CASSSEGKTNEKLFF. CDR3 DNA sequence: TGTGCCAGCAGCTCCGAGGGTAAGACTAATGAAAAACTGTTTTTT.

In its sample, this clonotype was seen a few times. V is TRBV14 and J is TRBJ2-4; 12 bases line up with TRBD2. The CDR3 totals 19 residues. V was pared by 2 bases and J by 2 bases, with 10 bases of the junction left unmatched. The germline V gene has CDR1 SGHDN and CDR2 FVKESK. The CDR3 is CASSQTTSGSVGSKNIQYF. CDR3 nucleotides: TGTGCCAGCAGCCAAACGACTAGCGGGAGTGTGGGGTCCAAAAACATTCAGTACTTC.

Only a few counts were recorded for this clonotype. The chain carries TRBV29-1 and TRBJ2-2, with TRBD1 matching over 10 bases. Losses at the gene ends were 0 bases for V and 5 bases for J; bases not matched to a gene: 12. The CDR3 runs 18 residues. CDR1 and CDR2 (germline): SQVTM, ANQGSEA. The chain's CDR3 is CSVEDGLAGTGATGELFF. Written as DNA, the CDR3 is TGCAGCGTTGAAGATGGTCTCGCCGGGACAGGGGCGACCGGGGAGCTGTTTTTT.

This clonotype appeared a few times. The chain couples TRBV6-5 to TRBJ1-2, with D maybe TRBD1 (5 bases). The germline V and J ends were trimmed by 6 bases and 6 bases, with 14 bases remaining between them. The length of the CDR3 is 13 residues. Germline V gene lookup returns CDR1 MNHEY and CDR2 SVGAGI. The DNA for the CDR3 is TGTGCCAGCAGCCACCGGGGACGGGATGGCTACACCTTC. It codes for CASSHRGRDGYTF.

This clonotype has just a few counts. This rearrangement joins TRBV19 to TRBJ1-2; D unresolved. CDR1 and CDR2 (germline): LNHDA, SQIVND (reference sequence). The germline V and J ends were trimmed by 5 bases and 4 bases, with 17 bases remaining between them. The CDR3 is made up of 15 amino acids. As DNA, the CDR3 is TGTGCCAGTAGTTCGACGGGTAGCTTGAGCTATGGCTACACCTTC. Protein sequence: CASSSTGSLSYGYTF.

The chain joins TRBV12-3 or TRBV12-4 to TRBJ2-3, with TRBD2 matching over 7 bases. With 2 bases clipped from V and 0 bases from J, the junction kept 8 bases outside the gene matches. CDR3 length: 17 residues. The DNA for the CDR3 is TGTGCCAGCAGTTTATCCGGGGGTAGCGGGAGCACAGATACGCAGTATTTT. Translated: CASSLSGGSGSTDTQYF.

In this sample, this clonotype turned up a few times. The rearrangement joins TRBV3-1 to TRBJ1-2; 7 bases align to TRBD1. Germline V gene data show CDR1 as LGHDT and CDR2 as YNNKEL (reference sequence). This CDR3 spans 13 amino acids. The ends lost 1 base at V and 6 bases at J; junction bases unmatched: 2. CDR3 protein: CASSQGQGHGYTF. In nucleotides, the CDR3 is TGTGCCAGCAGCCAAGGACAGGGACATGGCTACACCTTC.

V gene TRBV12-3 or TRBV12-4 combines with J gene TRBJ2-3; 7 nucleotides line up with TRBD1. The CDR3 spans 18 residues. Unmatched junction bases numbered 14, after V lost 5 bases and J lost 0 bases. The CDR3 coding sequence is TGTGCCAGCAGTCCCTCCAACATGGGACAGACTAGCACAGATACGCAGTATTTT. Translation gives CASSPSNMGQTSTDTQYF.

The CDR3 loop reads CASSLGSSGPNTGELFF. The CDR3 DNA sequence: TGTGCCAGCAGCTTAGGATCTAGCGGGCCGAACACCGGGGAGCTGTTTTTT. V and J are TRBV7-8 and TRBJ2-2; 8 bases match TRBD2. With 1 base clipped from V and 0 bases from J, the junction kept 4 bases outside the gene matches. This CDR3 is built from 17 residues. Germline V gives CDR1 SGHVS, CDR2 FQNEAQ.

The V gene is TRBV6-5, the J gene TRBJ1-2; 10 nucleotides match TRBD1. The CDR3 is 16 amino acids. V lost 2 bases to trimming and J lost 8 bases; unmatched junction nucleotides: 11. Germline CDR1 is MNHEY and CDR2 is SVGAGI. CDR3 bases: TGTGCCAGCAGTTACGGACAGGGGGTGGGCTACGGAGGCTACACCTTC. Protein: CASSYGQGVGYGGYTF.

The rearrangement uses TRBV24-1 and TRBJ1-1; D perhaps matches TRBD1 (5 bases). Germline CDR1 reads KGHDR; CDR2 reads SFDVKD. V was trimmed by 3 bases and J by 3 bases, leaving 10 bases between them. This CDR3 region has 14 residues. The CDR3 DNA sequence: TGTGCCACCAGTGATCAGGGTTTCCACACTGAAGCTTTCTTT. Its protein is CATSDQGFHTEAFF.